These 18 T cell receptor beta chains were all obtained from the same sample, sequenced in a study of T-cell memory formation after mild COVID-19. One entry per CDR3 protein, called by TCRdb with MiXCR from the 5' RACE reads. The sample holds around 190,000 distinct CDR3 sequences, less than 20% seen once. Sample: PBMCs or a T cell subset sorted from them (not recorded which). The receptors were sampled from a man younger than 35 who had mild COVID-19 (a few samples of this study predate the infection). Cell type and time point are not known.

This clonotype was detected a few times. V and J are TRBV10-3 and TRBJ1-2, with D tentatively TRBD1 (5 bases). This CDR3 contains 13 residues. The ends were cut back, 6 bases at V and 2 bases at J, with 10 bases in the middle. Germline loops: CDR1 ENHRY, CDR2 SYGVKD. In nucleotides, the CDR3 is TGTGCCATCAGGGGGCTGGAGAACTATGGCTACACCTTC. This gives the protein CAIRGLENYGYTF.

The chain joins TRBV5-1 to TRBJ2-1; the match to TRBD1 covers 7 bases. CDR3 length equals 16 residues. The germline CDR1 and CDR2 sequences are SGHRS and YFSETQ. The trim removed 0 bases at V and 7 bases at J, leaving 10 bases unmatched. Written as DNA, the CDR3 is TGCGCCAGCAGCTTGGCTTTTAACAGGGGAATGAATGAGCAGTTCTTC. This sequence encodes CASSLAFNRGMNEQFF.

This clonotype was seen a few times. V is TRBV11-2 and J is TRBJ1-2; D may be TRBD1 (6 bases). CDR3 length equals 15 residues. V was pared by 1 base and J by 8 bases, with 17 bases between. CDR1 SGHAT and CDR2 FQNNGV come from the germline V gene. The CDR3 loop reads CASSLGRSVDRGYTF. CDR3 nucleotides: TGTGCCAGCAGCTTAGGTCGGTCGGTAGACAGGGGCTACACCTTC.

The chain carries TRBV6-5 and TRBJ2-5, with 9 bases that match TRBD1. Germline V lookup: CDR1 MNHEY, CDR2 SVGAGI. J gave up 7 bases and V 6 bases, and 12 bases lay outside the gene matches. The CDR3 is 15 residues long. In DNA form, the CDR3 reads TGTGCCAGCAGCCCGATACAGGGGGCGCAGGGGACCCAGTACTTC. Its translation is CASSPIQGAQGTQYF.

The J gene is TRBJ2-7, the V gene TRBV4-1; D unclear. With 6 bases removed from V and 1 base from J, the gap between germline ends came to 7 bases. Germline loops: CDR1 MGHRA, CDR2 YSYEKL. There are 12 residues in the CDR3. CDR3 bases: TGCGCCAGCAGGGCAACATCCTACGAGCAGTACTTC. Its translation: CASRATSYEQYF.

This sequence joins TRBV19 and TRBJ1-3; the D is unclear. V shed 0 bases and J shed 11 bases, with 11 bases lying between them. Germline lookup yields CDR1 LNHDA and CDR2 SQIVND (reference sequence). The CDR3 length is 13 residues. CDR3 DNA: TGTGCCAGTAGTATAGAACGGCGCCAGCCCATATATTTT. Protein sequence: CASSIERRQPIYF.

This clonotype has just a few counts. The chain recombines TRBV2 with TRBJ2-3; a possible D gene is TRBD2 (6 bases). The germline gives CDR1 SNHLY, CDR2 FYNNEI. Trimming stripped 7 bases from V and 4 bases from J, with 12 bases between. This CDR3 contains 13 residues. The CDR3, as DNA: TGTGCCAGCAAGGCCAGGAGGGCAGATACGCAGTATTTT. Protein product: CASKARRADTQYF.

J is TRBJ2-5 and V is TRBV20-1; D may match TRBD1 or TRBD2 (6 bases each). CDR3 length: 17 amino acids. Germline V CDR1 and CDR2: DFQATT, SNEGSKA (reference sequence). The V and J ends lost 1 base and 0 bases respectively, with 18 bases between them. The CDR3 DNA is TGCAGTGCTAGAGGGATAGCGGACAGTCGGTACCAAGAGACCCAGTACTTC. Amino acid sequence: CSARGIADSRYQETQYF.

This sequence joins TRBV14 and TRBJ2-3, with 9 bases that match TRBD1. CDR1 is SGHDN and CDR2 is FVKESK in the germline V gene. With 4 bases clipped from V and 6 bases from J, the junction kept 8 bases outside the gene matches. This CDR3 comprises 15 residues. CDR3 bases: TGTGCCAGCAGCCGCCGGACAGGGGTTGTGGATACGCAGTATTTT. It encodes CASSRRTGVVDTQYF.

V and J are TRBV11-3 and TRBJ2-7; 8 positions match TRBD1. CDR1 SGHNT and CDR2 YENEEA come from the germline V gene. The CDR3 sequence is 18 residues long. V lost 5 bases, J lost 6 bases, and 21 bases stayed unmatched. In DNA, the CDR3 is TGTGCCAGCAGCGCCCCACAGGGGGACAGGACCGCCTGGTGCGAGCAGTACGTC. It codes for CASSAPQGDRTAWCEQYV.

This clonotype showed up just a few times. The V and J genes are TRBV2 and TRBJ2-3; D ambiguous. The CDR3 totals 13 residues. V was trimmed by 10 bases and J by 1 base, leaving 12 bases between them. Germline V gene sequence: CDR1 SNHLY, CDR2 FYNNEI. This CDR3 reads CAKTPGGTDTQYF. As DNA, the CDR3 is TGTGCCAAAACACCCGGAGGCACAGATACGCAGTATTTT.

The chain combines TRBV28 with TRBJ2-4, with 7 bases matching TRBD1. This CDR3 is 15 amino acids long. Germline-derived CDR1 and CDR2 are MDHEN and SYDVKM. With V trimmed by 7 bases and J by 1 base, 7 bases remained unmatched. CDR3: CASTASGQAKNIQYF. The CDR3 DNA sequence: TGTGCCAGCACCGCTTCGGGACAGGCCAAAAACATTCAGTACTTC.

The J gene is TRBJ1-2, the V gene TRBV11-2, with TRBD1 matching 7 bases. V dropped 1 base and J dropped 6; count of bases not matched to a gene: 5. CDR1 and CDR2 (germline): SGHAT, FQNNGV. The CDR3 contains 14 residues. In DNA form, the CDR3 reads TGTGCCAGCAGCTTAGCCCTTACAGGGGATGGCTACACCTTC. This encodes CASSLALTGDGYTF.

This sequence joins TRBV7-2 and TRBJ1-3; D remains ambiguous. The CDR3 consists of 15 residues. The ends were cut back, 1 base at V and 0 bases at J, with 7 bases in the middle. Per germline, CDR1 SGHTA and CDR2 FQGNSA. CDR3 DNA sequence: TGTGCCAGCAGCTTAGAAAGGATCTCTGGAAACACCATATATTTT. Translating gives CASSLERISGNTIYF.

This chain uses TRBV5-1 with TRBJ1-2; D not resolved. V dropped 0 bases and J dropped 2 bases, with 11 bases sitting between them. CDR3 length: 15 amino acids. The V gene's germline CDR1 is SGHRS and CDR2 YFSETQ. CDR3 DNA: TGCGCCAGCAGCTTGGAAGCGGGCGAGAACTATGGCTACACCTTC. Its translation: CASSLEAGENYGYTF.

This clonotype turned up a few times. The rearrangement joins TRBV5-1 to TRBJ2-3; D call uncertain. CDR3 length: 14 amino acids. The germline V gene encodes CDR1 SGHRS and CDR2 YFSETQ. V lost 2 bases and J 4 bases, leaving 11 bases between the germline ends. The DNA for the CDR3 is TGCGCCAGCAGCTTTCCAACACGGGCAGATACGCAGTATTTT. Protein sequence: CASSFPTRADTQYF.

This sequence joins TRBV5-5 and TRBJ1-1; D uncertain. V lost 4 bases, J lost 7 bases, and 14 bases lay in between. In germline, CDR1 is SGHKS, CDR2 YYEKEE (reference sequence). The CDR3 is 13 residues long. The CDR3 loop reads CASSRTTGSEAFF. In DNA, the CDR3 is TGTGCCAGCAGCCGTACGACCGGGAGTGAAGCTTTCTTT. The full variable domain, with the rest looked up from reference TRBV5-5 and TRBJ1-1, is DAGVTQSPTHLIKTRGQQVTLRCSPISGHKSVSWYQQVLGQGPQFIFQYYEKEERGRGNFPDRFSARQFPNYSSELNVNALLLGDSALYLCASSRTTGSEAFFGQGTRLTVV.

The chain is built from TRBV12-3 or TRBV12-4 and TRBJ2-6, with D perhaps TRBD1 (6 bases). This CDR3 has 18 residues. Trimming pared 7 bases from V and 0 bases from J, leaving 19 bases between. The CDR3 sequence: CASTEFRGPLSGANVLTF. The CDR3 region has the DNA TGTGCCAGCACTGAATTCAGGGGCCCTCTCTCTGGGGCCAACGTCCTGACTTTC.